Below are 8 T cell receptor beta chains sequenced from a single sample in a study of human thymus T cells. Assay used: immunoSEQ multiplex PCR; TCRdb lists only in-frame clones, some missing. The profile shows 54,000 or so clones, approximately 95% of them singletons. Sequenced material: blood. These receptors all stem from a boy under three years old with a congenital heart defect but otherwise immunologically healthy.

The rearrangement links TRBV4-1 to TRBJ1-4; D not resolved. V was trimmed by 0 bases and J by 5 bases, leaving 16 bases between them. CDR3 size: 17 residues. In germline, CDR1 is MGHRA, CDR2 YSYEKL. CDR3 DNA sequence: TGCGCCAGCAGCCAAGATGGGCAGCAAGGCAGGAATGAAAAACTGTTTTTT. Translated, it gives CASSQDGQQGRNEKLFF.

The chain employs TRBV5-1 and TRBJ2-1, with 8 positions matching TRBD2. The CDR3 has 17 amino acids. Germline V gene lookup returns CDR1 SGHRS and CDR2 YFSETQ. V was clipped by 4 bases and J by 7 bases; unmatched bases: 16. For the CDR3, the DNA is TGCGCCAGCAGCATGGGTCTGGGTAGCGGGATGGGTAATGAGCAGTTCTTC. Amino acid sequence: CASSMGLGSGMGNEQFF.

The genes are TRBV4-2 and TRBJ2-7; 10 bases align to TRBD2. CDR1 and CDR2 from the germline V gene are LGHNA and YNFKEQ. After removal of 4 bases from V and 5 bases from J, the junction contained 11 bases not matched to a gene. The CDR3 is 16 residues long. The CDR3 DNA reads TGTGCCAGCAGCCCCCTTTCGACTAGCGGGCGAAACGAGCAGTACTTC. Amino acid sequence: CASSPLSTSGRNEQYF.

This chain connects TRBV2 to TRBJ2-7; D might be TRBD2 (5 bases). The germline V gene has CDR1 SNHLY and CDR2 FYNNEI. Between the trimmed V and J ends, which lost 6 bases and 3 bases, there was a span of 15 bases. There are 14 residues in the CDR3. CDR3 sequence reads: CASREPRGYYEQYF. The CDR3 DNA sequence: TGTGCCAGCAGGGAGCCTCGGGGATACTACGAGCAGTACTTC.

The chain links TRBV6-1 to TRBJ2-1; 10 bases line up with TRBD2. The CDR3 has 14 residues. The germline V gene has CDR1 MNHNS and CDR2 SASEGT. J gave up 3 bases and V 4 bases, and 0 bases lay outside the gene matches. The CDR3, as DNA: TGTGCCAGCAGTGGACTAGCGGGCTACAATGAGCAGTTCTTC. The encoded protein is CASSGLAGYNEQFF.

The chain carries TRBV5-1 and TRBJ2-7; D is uncertain. Trimming pared 1 base from V and 7 bases from J, leaving 9 bases between. CDR1 and CDR2 (germline): SGHRS, YFSETQ. The CDR3 runs 12 residues. The CDR3 loop reads CASSLRVGEQYF. CDR3 bases: TGCGCCAGCAGCTTGCGGGTGGGGGAGCAGTACTTC. The variable domain in full, completed from reference TRBV5-1 and TRBJ2-7, reads KAGVTQTPRYLIKTRGQQVTLSCSPISGHRSVSWYQQTPGQGLQFLFEYFSETQRNKGNFPGRFSGRQFSNSRSEMNVSTLELGDSALYLCASSLRVGEQYFGPGTRLTVT.

This chain connects TRBV9 to TRBJ2-3, with D uncertain. The germline gives CDR1 SGDLS, CDR2 YYNGEE. V gave up 3 bases and J gave up 5 bases, with 1 base separating them. CDR3 length: 10 residues. CDR3 in amino acids: CASSGDTQYF. The CDR3 DNA sequence: TGTGCCAGCAGCGGAGATACGCAGTATTTT.

In DNA form, the CDR3 reads TGTGCCAGCAGCAAAGATCGGCACCCCTACGAGCAGTACTTC. Protein product: CASSKDRHPYEQYF. The chain combines TRBV21-1 with TRBJ2-7. TRBV21-1 is a pseudogene locus. The CDR3 is 14 amino acids.